This T cell receptor (beta chain) was identified in a study of patients and donors after allogeneic stem cell transplantation. The CDR3 runs to 15 residues. Germline CDR1 and CDR2: SGHRS and YFSETQ. V dropped 1 base and J dropped 1; count of bases not matched to a gene: 2. This clonotype was seen repeatedly, ten times or more. TCRdb recomputed calls from the RT-PCR reads with MiXCR, one row per CDR3 protein. The sample lists roughly 960,000 distinct CDR3 sequences; roughly 17% were seen once. The V call is TRBV5-1, the J call TRBJ1-1, with 9 bases lining up with TRBD1. The specimen sequenced was blood, either unsorted or a sorted T cell fraction (not recorded which). The sequence came from a human donor who was either an allogeneic HSCT recipient or a stem cell or donor lymphocyte infusion donor (not recorded which). It is not recorded whose cells these are; they may come from a transplant donor. Here the CDR3 reads CASSLQGQGNTEAFF. DNA of the CDR3: TGCGCCAGCAGCTTGCAGGGACAGGGGAACACTGAAGCTTTCTTT.